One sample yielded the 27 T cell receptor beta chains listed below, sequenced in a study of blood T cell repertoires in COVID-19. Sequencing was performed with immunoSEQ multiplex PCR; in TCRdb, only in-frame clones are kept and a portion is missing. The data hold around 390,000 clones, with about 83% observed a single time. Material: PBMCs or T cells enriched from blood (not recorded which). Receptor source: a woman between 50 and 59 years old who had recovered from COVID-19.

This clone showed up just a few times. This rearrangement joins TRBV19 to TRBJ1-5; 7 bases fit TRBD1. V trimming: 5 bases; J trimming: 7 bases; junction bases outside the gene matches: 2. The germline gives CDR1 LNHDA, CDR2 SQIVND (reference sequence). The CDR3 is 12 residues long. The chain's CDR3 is CASSDRVQPQHF. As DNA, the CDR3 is TGTGCCAGTAGTGACAGGGTCCAGCCCCAGCATTTT.

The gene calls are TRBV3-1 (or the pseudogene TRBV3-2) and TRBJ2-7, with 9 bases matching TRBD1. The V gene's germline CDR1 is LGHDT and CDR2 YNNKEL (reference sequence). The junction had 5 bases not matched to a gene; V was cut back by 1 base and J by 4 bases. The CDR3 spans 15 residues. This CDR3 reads CASSQAPGQGYEQYF. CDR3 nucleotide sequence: TGTGCCAGCAGCCAAGCACCGGGACAGGGATACGAGCAGTACTTC.

DNA for the CDR3: TGTGCCAGCAGTGAACCGGGACAGGGGTACAATGAGCAGTTCTTC. Translating it yields CASSEPGQGYNEQFF. The chain uses TRBV6-1 and TRBJ2-1, with TRBD1 identical over 10 bases. The CDR3 contains 15 residues. The germline V gene has CDR1 MNHNS and CDR2 SASEGT. The ends lost 2 bases at V and 4 bases at J; junction bases unmatched: 2.

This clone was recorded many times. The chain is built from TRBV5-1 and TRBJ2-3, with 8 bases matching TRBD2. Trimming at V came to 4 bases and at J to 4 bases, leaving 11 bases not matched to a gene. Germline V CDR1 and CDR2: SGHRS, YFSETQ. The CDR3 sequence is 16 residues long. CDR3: CASSRFSGEGSDTQYF. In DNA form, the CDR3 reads TGCGCCAGCAGCCGGTTTAGCGGGGAGGGTTCAGATACGCAGTATTTT.

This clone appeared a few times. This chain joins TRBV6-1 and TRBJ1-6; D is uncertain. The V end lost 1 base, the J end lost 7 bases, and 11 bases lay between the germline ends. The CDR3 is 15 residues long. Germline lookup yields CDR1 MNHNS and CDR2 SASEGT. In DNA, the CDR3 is TGTGCCAGCAGTGAAGGGAGGATCTGGAATTCACCCCTCCACTTT. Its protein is CASSEGRIWNSPLHF.

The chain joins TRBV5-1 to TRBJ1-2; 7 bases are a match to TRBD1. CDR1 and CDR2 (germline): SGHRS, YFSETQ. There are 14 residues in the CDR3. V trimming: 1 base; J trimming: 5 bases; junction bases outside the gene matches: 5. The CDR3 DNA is TGCGCCAGCAGCTTGCGAGGGGGCGAGTATGGCTACACCTTC. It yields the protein CASSLRGGEYGYTF.

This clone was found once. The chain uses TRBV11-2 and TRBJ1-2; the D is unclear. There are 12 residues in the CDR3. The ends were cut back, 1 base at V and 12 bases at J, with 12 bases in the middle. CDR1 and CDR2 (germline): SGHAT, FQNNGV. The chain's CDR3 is CASSLGQTLDTF. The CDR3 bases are TGTGCCAGCAGCTTAGGACAAACCCTCGACACCTTC.

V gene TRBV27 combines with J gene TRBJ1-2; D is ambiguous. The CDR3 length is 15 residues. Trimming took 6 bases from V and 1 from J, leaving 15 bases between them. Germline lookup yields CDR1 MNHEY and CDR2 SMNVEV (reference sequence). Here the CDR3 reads CASSQDMRNNYGYTF. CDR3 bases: TGTGCCAGCAGCCAAGACATGCGAAATAACTATGGCTACACCTTC.

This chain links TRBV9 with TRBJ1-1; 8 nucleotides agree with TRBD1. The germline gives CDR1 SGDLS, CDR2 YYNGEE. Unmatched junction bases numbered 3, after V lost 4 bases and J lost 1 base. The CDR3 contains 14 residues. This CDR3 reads CASSLTGANTEAFF. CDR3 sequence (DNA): TGTGCCAGCAGCCTGACAGGGGCGAACACTGAAGCTTTCTTT.

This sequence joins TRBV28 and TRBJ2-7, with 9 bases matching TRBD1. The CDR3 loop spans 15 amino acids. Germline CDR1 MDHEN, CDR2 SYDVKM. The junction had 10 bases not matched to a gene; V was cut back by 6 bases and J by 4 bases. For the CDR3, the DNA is TGTGCCAGCAGGGAGTTGGGACAGGGATTTTACGAGCAGTACTTC. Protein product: CASRELGQGFYEQYF.

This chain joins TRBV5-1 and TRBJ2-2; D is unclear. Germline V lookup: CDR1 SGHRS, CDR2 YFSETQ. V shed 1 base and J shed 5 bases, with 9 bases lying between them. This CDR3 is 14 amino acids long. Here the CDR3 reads CASSLPSVTGELFF. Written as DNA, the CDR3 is TGCGCCAGCAGCTTGCCGAGCGTAACCGGGGAGCTGTTTTTT.

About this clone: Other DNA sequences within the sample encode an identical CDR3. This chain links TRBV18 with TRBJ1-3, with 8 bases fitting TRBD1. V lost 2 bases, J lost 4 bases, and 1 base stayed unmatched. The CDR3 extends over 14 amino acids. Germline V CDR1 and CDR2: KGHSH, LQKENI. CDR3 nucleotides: TGTGCCAGCTCACCAGGACAGGGCGGAAACACCATATATTTT. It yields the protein CASSPGQGGNTIYF. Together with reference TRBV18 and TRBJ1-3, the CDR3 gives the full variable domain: NAGVMQNPRHLVRRRGQEARLRCSPMKGHSHVYWYRQLPEEGLKFMVYLQKENIIDESGMPKERFSAEFPKEGPSILRIQQVVRGDSAAYFCASSPGQGGNTIYFGEGSWLTVV.

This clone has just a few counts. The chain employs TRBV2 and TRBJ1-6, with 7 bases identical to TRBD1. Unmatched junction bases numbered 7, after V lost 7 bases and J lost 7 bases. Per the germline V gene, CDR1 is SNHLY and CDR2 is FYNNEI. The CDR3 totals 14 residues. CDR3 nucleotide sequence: TGTGCCAGCATCGACAGGGTGGGAAATTCACCCCTCCACTTT. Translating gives CASIDRVGNSPLHF. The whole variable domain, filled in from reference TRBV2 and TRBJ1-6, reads EPEVTQTPSHQVTQMGQEVILRCVPISNHLYFYWYRQILGQKVEFLVSFYNNEISEKSEIFDDQFSVERPDGSNFTLKIRSTKLEDSAMYFCASIDRVGNSPLHFGNGTRLTVT.

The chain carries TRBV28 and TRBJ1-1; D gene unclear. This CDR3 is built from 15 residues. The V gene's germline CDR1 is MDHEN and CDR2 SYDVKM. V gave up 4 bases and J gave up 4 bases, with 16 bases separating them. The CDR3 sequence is CASSSLMRALTEAFF. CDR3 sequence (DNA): TGTGCCAGCAGTTCTTTAATGAGAGCCCTCACTGAAGCTTTCTTT.

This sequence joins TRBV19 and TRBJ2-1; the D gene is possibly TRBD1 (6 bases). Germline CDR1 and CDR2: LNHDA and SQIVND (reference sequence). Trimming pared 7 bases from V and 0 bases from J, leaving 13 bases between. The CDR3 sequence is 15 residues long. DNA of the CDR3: TGTGCCAGTATCGGGCAGGGGAGCTCCTACAATGAGCAGTTCTTC. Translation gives CASIGQGSSYNEQFF.

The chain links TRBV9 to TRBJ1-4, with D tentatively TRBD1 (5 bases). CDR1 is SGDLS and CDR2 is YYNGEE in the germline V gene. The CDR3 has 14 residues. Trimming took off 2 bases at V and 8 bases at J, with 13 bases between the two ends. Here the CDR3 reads CASSVGQVREKLFF. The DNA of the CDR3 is TGTGCCAGCAGCGTGGGGCAGGTTCGGGAAAAACTGTTTTTT. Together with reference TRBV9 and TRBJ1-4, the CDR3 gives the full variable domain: DSGVTQTPKHLITATGQRVTLRCSPRSGDLSVYWYQQSLDQGLQFLIQYYNGEERAKGNILERFSAQQFPDLHSELNLSSLELGDSALYFCASSVGQVREKLFFGSGTQLSVL.

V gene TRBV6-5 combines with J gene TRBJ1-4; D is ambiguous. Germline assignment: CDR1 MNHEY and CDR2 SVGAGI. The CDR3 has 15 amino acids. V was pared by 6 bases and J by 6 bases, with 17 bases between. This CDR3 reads CASSPLRGQDEKLFF. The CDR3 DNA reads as TGTGCCAGCAGCCCCTTACGGGGTCAGGATGAAAAACTGTTTTTT.

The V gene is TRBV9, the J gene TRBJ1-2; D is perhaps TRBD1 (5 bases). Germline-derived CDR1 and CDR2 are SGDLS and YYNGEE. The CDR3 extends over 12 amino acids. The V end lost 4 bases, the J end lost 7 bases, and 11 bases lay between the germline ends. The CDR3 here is CASSSGHSGYTF. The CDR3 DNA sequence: TGTGCCAGCAGCTCCGGACATTCTGGCTACACCTTC.

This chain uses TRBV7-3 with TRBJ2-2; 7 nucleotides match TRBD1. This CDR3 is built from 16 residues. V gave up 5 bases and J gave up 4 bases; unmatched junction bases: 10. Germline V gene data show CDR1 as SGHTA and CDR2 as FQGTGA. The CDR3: CASSISTGFGTGELFF. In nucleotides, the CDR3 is TGTGCCAGCAGCATTTCGACAGGGTTTGGCACCGGGGAGCTGTTTTTT.

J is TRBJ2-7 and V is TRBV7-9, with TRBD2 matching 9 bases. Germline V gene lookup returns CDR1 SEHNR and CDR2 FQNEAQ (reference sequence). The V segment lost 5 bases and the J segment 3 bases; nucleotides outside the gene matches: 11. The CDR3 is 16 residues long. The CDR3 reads CASSGGGLAGIYEQYF. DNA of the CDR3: TGTGCCAGCAGCGGGGGAGGGCTAGCGGGGATCTACGAGCAGTACTTC.

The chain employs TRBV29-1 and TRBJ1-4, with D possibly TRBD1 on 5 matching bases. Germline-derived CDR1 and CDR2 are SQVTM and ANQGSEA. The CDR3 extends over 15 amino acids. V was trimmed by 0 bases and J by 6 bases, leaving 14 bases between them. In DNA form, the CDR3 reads TGCAGCGTTGAAGATCGCGGGGGGATTGATGAAAAACTGTTTTTT. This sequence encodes CSVEDRGGIDEKLFF. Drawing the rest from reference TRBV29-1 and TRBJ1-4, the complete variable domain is SAVISQKPSRDICQRGTSLTIQCQVDSQVTMMFWYRQQPGQSLTLIATANQGSEATYESGFVIDKFPISRPNLTFSTLTVSNMSPEDSSIYLCSVEDRGGIDEKLFFGSGTQLSVL.

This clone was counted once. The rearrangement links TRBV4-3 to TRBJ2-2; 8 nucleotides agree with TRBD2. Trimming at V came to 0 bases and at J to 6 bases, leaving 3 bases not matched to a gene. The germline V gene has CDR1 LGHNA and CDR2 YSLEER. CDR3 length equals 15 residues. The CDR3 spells CASSQEGLVSGELFF. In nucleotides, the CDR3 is TGCGCCAGCAGCCAAGAGGGACTAGTCTCCGGGGAGCTGTTTTTT.

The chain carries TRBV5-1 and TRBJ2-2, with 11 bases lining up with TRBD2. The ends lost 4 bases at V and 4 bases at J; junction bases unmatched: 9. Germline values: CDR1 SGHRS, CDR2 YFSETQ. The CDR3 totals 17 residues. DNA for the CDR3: TGCGCCAGCAGCCTCTCTAGCGGGGGGACTATCACCGGGGAGCTGTTTTTT. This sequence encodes CASSLSSGGTITGELFF. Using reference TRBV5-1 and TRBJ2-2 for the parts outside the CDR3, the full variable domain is KAGVTQTPRYLIKTRGQQVTLSCSPISGHRSVSWYQQTPGQGLQFLFEYFSETQRNKGNFPGRFSGRQFSNSRSEMNVSTLELGDSALYLCASSLSSGGTITGELFFGEGSRLTVL.

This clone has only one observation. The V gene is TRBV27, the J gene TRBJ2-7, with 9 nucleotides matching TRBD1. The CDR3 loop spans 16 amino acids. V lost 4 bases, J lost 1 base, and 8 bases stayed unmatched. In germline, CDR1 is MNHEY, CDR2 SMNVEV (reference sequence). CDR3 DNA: TGTGCCAGCAGTTCCATTCAGACAGGGGGTTCCTACGAGCAGTACTTC. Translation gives CASSSIQTGGSYEQYF.

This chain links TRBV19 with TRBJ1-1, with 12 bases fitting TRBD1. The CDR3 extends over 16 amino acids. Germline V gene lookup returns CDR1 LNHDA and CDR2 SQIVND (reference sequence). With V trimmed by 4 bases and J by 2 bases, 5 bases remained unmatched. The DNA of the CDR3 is TGTGCCAGTAGTACGGGGACAGGGGGCGGAAACACTGAAGCTTTCTTT. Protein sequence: CASSTGTGGGNTEAFF.

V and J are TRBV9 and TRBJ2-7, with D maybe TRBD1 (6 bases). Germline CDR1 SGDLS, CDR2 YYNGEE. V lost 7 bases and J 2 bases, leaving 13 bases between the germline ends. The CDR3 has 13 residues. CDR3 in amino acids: CASGGQGTYEQYF. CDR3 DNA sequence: TGTGCCAGCGGGGGCCAGGGGACCTACGAGCAGTACTTC.

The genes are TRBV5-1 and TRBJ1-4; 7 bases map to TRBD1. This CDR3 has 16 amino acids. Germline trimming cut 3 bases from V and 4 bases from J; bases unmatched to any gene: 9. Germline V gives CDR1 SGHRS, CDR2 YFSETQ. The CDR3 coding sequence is TGCGCCAGCAGCTCCTCCCGACAGGGAGGTAATGAAAAACTGTTTTTT. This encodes CASSSSRQGGNEKLFF.